Detailed here is one T cell receptor beta chain. The source of the sample is a study of blood T cell repertoires in COVID-19. TCRdb keeps only in-frame clones here, not all; method: immunoSEQ multiplex PCR. This sample has about 14,000 clones; roughly 72% occur once, and the top ten carry 9.7%. The CDR3 loop spans 15 amino acids. Germline V gene lookup returns CDR1 MDHEN and CDR2 SYDVKM. V lost 5 bases to trimming and J lost 7 bases; unmatched junction nucleotides: 6. This receptor was obtained from a man in his 70s with acute or convalescent COVID-19. V is TRBV28 and J is TRBJ2-5; 14 bases are shared with TRBD2. Sequencing was done on a sample of peripheral blood. In DNA form, the CDR3 reads TGTGCCAGCAGTCCAAGACTAGCGGGAGGGTGGACCCAGTACTTC. This translates into CASSPRLAGGWTQYF.